What follows are 31 T cell receptor beta chains derived from one specimen sequenced in a study of PD-1 blockade in mismatch repair-deficient tumors. Sequencing was performed with immunoSEQ multiplex PCR; in TCRdb, only in-frame clones are kept and a portion is missing. The sample shows roughly 130,000 clones, about 88% of them seen only once. Material: peripheral blood, obtained approximately 71 weeks after starting pembrolizumab. The receptors here all came from an adult with mismatch repair-deficient cancer.

The chain uses TRBV5-1 and TRBJ2-7, with 8 bases fitting TRBD2. The CDR3 totals 16 residues. The trim removed 4 bases at V and 0 bases at J, leaving 9 bases unmatched. Germline CDR1 reads SGHRS; CDR2 reads YFSETQ. The CDR3 sequence is CASSTLTSGISYEQYF. The CDR3 DNA follows: TGCGCCAGCAGCACCCTAACTAGCGGAATCTCCTACGAGCAGTACTTC. Combining the CDR3 with reference TRBV5-1 and TRBJ2-7 gives the whole variable domain KAGVTQTPRYLIKTRGQQVTLSCSPISGHRSVSWYQQTPGQGLQFLFEYFSETQRNKGNFPGRFSGRQFSNSRSEMNVSTLELGDSALYLCASSTLTSGISYEQYFGPGTRLTVT.

The V call is TRBV19, the J call TRBJ2-7; TRBD1 matches 11 bases. J gave up 5 bases and V 5 bases, and 5 bases lay outside the gene matches. The CDR3 is 14 residues long. Per germline, CDR1 LNHDA and CDR2 SQIVND (reference sequence). The CDR3 bases are TGTGCCAGTAGTCCCAGGACAGGGGGCGACGAGCAGTACTTC. It is translated as CASSPRTGGDEQYF.

This chain connects TRBV21-1 to TRBJ1-5; TRBD1, the table's D call, was not compared with the DNA. TRBV21-1 is noted as a pseudogene. This CDR3 region has 14 residues. This CDR3 is CASSPGQGGQPQHF. As DNA, the CDR3 is TGTGCCAGCAGCCCCGGACAGGGTGGTCAGCCCCAGCATTTT.

The rearrangement uses TRBV30 and TRBJ2-3; 7 positions match TRBD1. The CDR3 runs to 13 residues. Per germline, CDR1 GTSNPN and CDR2 SVGIG (reference sequence). J was trimmed by 3 bases and V by 8 bases; bases with no gene match: 8. The CDR3 sequence is CAQGVTGTDTQYF. The CDR3 DNA reads TGTGCCCAGGGGGTGACAGGGACAGATACGCAGTATTTT.

This chain joins TRBV27 and TRBJ1-4; 8 nucleotides line up with TRBD1. Germline V lookup: CDR1 MNHEY, CDR2 SMNVEV (reference sequence). The CDR3 sequence is 15 residues long. V gave up 6 bases and J gave up 7 bases; unmatched junction bases: 10. In nucleotides, the CDR3 is TGTGCCAGCAGCCCCCGCAACAGGGGGATTGAAAAACTGTTTTTT. Protein: CASSPRNRGIEKLFF.

This clone has just one count. J is TRBJ2-3 and V is TRBV4-2, with TRBD2 matching 12 bases. The junction had 7 bases not matched to a gene; V was cut back by 0 bases and J by 3 bases. Per the germline V gene, CDR1 is LGHNA and CDR2 is YNFKEQ. This CDR3 is 18 amino acids long. CDR3 bases: TGTGCCAGCAGCCAAGAAATGATTGGACTAGCGGGGACAGATACGCAGTATTTT. It is translated as CASSQEMIGLAGTDTQYF.

The chain recombines TRBV11-3 with TRBJ1-2; the D gene is possibly TRBD1 (6 bases). V dropped 5 bases and J dropped 6 bases, with 16 bases sitting between them. Germline V CDR1 and CDR2: SGHNT, YENEEA. This CDR3 is built from 14 residues. This CDR3 reads CASSPVDRFDGYTF. DNA for the CDR3: TGTGCCAGCAGCCCCGTGGACAGATTCGATGGCTACACCTTC.

This chain joins TRBV7-9 and TRBJ2-7; 7 bases match TRBD1. Germline V CDR1 and CDR2: SEHNR, FQNEAQ (reference sequence). The CDR3 has 18 amino acids. Unmatched junction bases numbered 15, after V lost 1 base and J lost 3 bases. CDR3 amino acids: CASSLELGEVGGIYEQYF. CDR3 in DNA: TGTGCCAGCAGCTTAGAGTTGGGTGAGGTAGGGGGCATCTACGAGCAGTACTTC.

This chain links TRBV4-3 with TRBJ1-4, with a possible D match to TRBD1 (5 bases). Trimming shortened V by 4 bases and J by 2 bases, and 17 bases separated the two germline ends. Per the germline V gene, CDR1 is LGHNA and CDR2 is YSLEER. The CDR3 runs 17 residues. The chain's CDR3 is CASSPAGRGATNEKLFF. The CDR3 nucleotides read TGCGCCAGCAGCCCTGCAGGTCGCGGGGCTACTAATGAAAAACTGTTTTTT.

The chain employs TRBV27 and TRBJ2-7; TRBD1 might be the D (6 bases). V lost 2 bases, J lost 0 bases, and 11 bases lay in between. Per the germline V gene, CDR1 is MNHEY and CDR2 is SMNVEV (reference sequence). The CDR3 length is 15 residues. The CDR3 coding sequence is TGTGCCAGCAGTTTAGGTACAGGGAGCTCCTACGAGCAGTACTTC. It specifies CASSLGTGSSYEQYF.

The chain couples TRBV6-1 to TRBJ1-1; D might be TRBD1 (6 bases). This CDR3 comprises 14 residues. With 1 base removed from V and 1 base from J, the gap between germline ends came to 7 bases. Germline V lookup: CDR1 MNHNS, CDR2 SASEGT. CDR3 loop: CASSEDRANTEAFF. The CDR3 region has the DNA TGTGCCAGCAGTGAAGACAGGGCGAACACTGAAGCTTTCTTT.

The V and J genes are TRBV28 and TRBJ2-1; 13 positions agree with TRBD2. This CDR3 has 17 residues. V lost 3 bases, J lost 5 bases, and 7 bases stayed unmatched. Germline loops: CDR1 MDHEN, CDR2 SYDVKM. CDR3 bases: TGTGCCAGCAGTTTTCTCATCGGGACTAGCGGGGACAATGAGCAGTTCTTC. The encoded protein is CASSFLIGTSGDNEQFF.

The rearrangement links TRBV5-1 to TRBJ2-2; the D gene is possibly TRBD2 (5 bases). The CDR3 covers 17 residues. The germline V gene has CDR1 SGHRS and CDR2 YFSETQ. V shed 1 base and J shed 2 bases, with 15 bases lying between them. The CDR3 DNA follows: TGCGCCAGCAGCTTGCTTATCCGGGATGCTAACACCGGGGAGCTGTTTTTT. This codes for CASSLLIRDANTGELFF.

The V call is TRBV7-6, the J call TRBJ2-2, with 8 bases lining up with TRBD1. Germline V lookup: CDR1 SGHVS, CDR2 FNYEAQ. V lost 1 base and J lost 1; bases outside the gene matches: 2. The CDR3 has 16 residues. The CDR3 region has the DNA TGTGCCAGCAGCTTAGGGACAGGGATGAACACCGGGGAGCTGTTTTTT. Translated: CASSLGTGMNTGELFF.

This clone appeared once. The CDR3 nucleotides are TGCAGCGGATGGGACTACATAATTGAGCAGTTCTTC. Translation gives CSGWDYIIEQFF. The rearrangement links TRBV29-1 to TRBJ2-1, with 7 bases matching TRBD2. V lost 7 bases, J lost 9 bases, and 9 bases stayed unmatched. The CDR3 loop spans 12 amino acids. Germline CDR1 SQVTM, CDR2 ANQGSEA.

This rearrangement joins TRBV30 to TRBJ2-5; D possibly corresponds to TRBD1 (7 bases). From germline, CDR1 is GTSNPN and CDR2 SVGIG (reference sequence). Trimming shortened V by 1 base and J by 2 bases, and 20 bases separated the two germline ends. The CDR3 spans 17 residues. The CDR3 DNA sequence: TGTGCCTGGAGTGACTGGCGGGGACAGCGACTACAAGAGACCCAGTACTTC. Its translation: CAWSDWRGQRLQETQYF.

This rearrangement joins TRBV7-2 to TRBJ2-2; 10 bases are shared with TRBD2. This CDR3 region has 17 residues. The ends lost 2 bases at V and 3 bases at J; junction bases unmatched: 6. Looked up from germline, CDR1 is SGHTA and CDR2 is FQGNSA. CDR3 amino acids: CASSLPSGSFHTGELFF. For the CDR3, the DNA is TGTGCCAGCAGCTTACCTAGCGGGAGCTTTCACACCGGGGAGCTGTTTTTT. Full variable domain (rest looked up from reference TRBV7-2 and TRBJ2-2): GAGVSQSPSNKVTEKGKDVELRCDPISGHTALYWYRQSLGQGLEFLIYFQGNSAPDKSGLPSDRFSAERTGGSVSTLTIQRTQQEDSAVYLCASSLPSGSFHTGELFFGEGSRLTVL.

This CDR3 is CASSERASGNKKAGELFF. Here the CDR3 DNA reads TGTGCCAGCAGTGAGAGGGCTAGCGGAAACAAGAAAGCCGGGGAGCTGTTTTTT. The V gene is TRBV25-1, the J gene TRBJ2-2, with TRBD2 identical over 7 bases. The CDR3 totals 18 residues. Losses at the gene ends were 3 bases for V and 6 bases for J; bases not matched to a gene: 16. In germline, CDR1 is MGHDK, CDR2 SYGVNS.

V is TRBV4-1 and J is TRBJ2-5, with 8 bases identical to TRBD2. The CDR3 runs to 15 residues. The germline V gene has CDR1 MGHRA and CDR2 YSYEKL. V shed 5 bases, J shed 1 base, and the junction held 6 bases outside the gene matches. The CDR3 DNA sequence: TGCGCCAGCAGCGCGATAGCGGGGTCCCAAGAGACCCAGTACTTC. Protein sequence: CASSAIAGSQETQYF.

V and J are TRBV5-1 and TRBJ2-7; the D gene is possibly TRBD1 (5 bases). Germline V gene data show CDR1 as SGHRS and CDR2 as YFSETQ. The CDR3 is 14 amino acids. Trimming removed 2 bases at V and 4 bases at J, with 13 bases between. CDR3 DNA: TGCGCCAGCAGCTTCACAGGAGACGCTTACGAGCAGTACTTC. Residues: CASSFTGDAYEQYF.

The chain is built from TRBV5-6 and TRBJ1-1; D is ambiguous. Looked up from germline, CDR1 is SGHDT and CDR2 is YYEEEE. V was pared by 0 bases and J by 3 bases, with 6 bases between. This CDR3 spans 13 amino acids. The CDR3 region has the DNA TGTGCCAGCAGCTTGGAGTACCACACTGAAGCTTTCTTT. This translates into CASSLEYHTEAFF.

The V gene is TRBV6-5, the J gene TRBJ1-2, with TRBD1 matching over 8 bases. J gave up 7 bases and V 0 bases, and 7 bases lay outside the gene matches. The CDR3 is 15 residues long. CDR1 and CDR2 (germline): MNHEY, SVGAGI. Here the CDR3 reads CASSYSLSGGFGYTF. In nucleotides, the CDR3 is TGTGCCAGCAGTTACTCATTATCAGGGGGCTTTGGCTACACCTTC.

This sequence joins TRBV7-9 and TRBJ1-1, with no clear D. V was shortened by 6 bases and J by 5 bases, with 13 bases between the two germline ends. This CDR3 spans 13 amino acids. Germline lookup yields CDR1 SEHNR and CDR2 FQNEAQ (reference sequence). CDR3 DNA: TGTGCCAGCAGTCCGTCTCCGGTTACTGAAGCTTTCTTT. It translates to CASSPSPVTEAFF.

This clone appeared a single time. The chain recombines TRBV4-1 with TRBJ2-5; unclear D gene. CDR1 and CDR2 from the germline V gene are MGHRA and YSYEKL. The CDR3 runs 14 residues. Trimming pared 4 bases from V and 2 bases from J, leaving 11 bases between. In DNA form, the CDR3 reads TGCGCCAGCAGCCCCCTGGGTCTACAAGAGACCCAGTACTTC. Translated, it gives CASSPLGLQETQYF.

The chain uses TRBV14 and TRBJ2-7; maybe TRBD1 (6 bases). The germline V and J ends were trimmed by 4 bases and 1 base, with 8 bases remaining between them. This CDR3 contains 13 residues. Looked up from germline, CDR1 is SGHDN and CDR2 is FVKESK. CDR3 amino acids: CASSPGHSYEQYF. The CDR3 DNA is TGTGCCAGCAGCCCGGGACATTCCTACGAGCAGTACTTC.

CDR3 in DNA: TGTGCCAGCAGCAACTCAGAAAATGAAAAACTGTTTTTT. Residues: CASSNSENEKLFF. The chain couples TRBV5-5 to TRBJ1-4; D call uncertain. Trimming left V 4 bases short and J 5 bases short, with 9 bases between. The V gene's germline CDR1 is SGHKS and CDR2 YYEKEE (reference sequence). CDR3 length: 13 amino acids.

The V and J genes are TRBV5-4 and TRBJ2-5; D is perhaps TRBD2 (6 bases). Germline V CDR1 and CDR2: SGHNT, YYREEE (reference sequence). The CDR3 loop spans 14 amino acids. Trimming left V 0 bases short and J 1 base short, with 7 bases between. The DNA of the CDR3 is TGTGCCAGCAGCTTGGCAGCGGGCCAAGAGACCCAGTACTTC. Protein sequence: CASSLAAGQETQYF.

The chain links TRBV4-1 to TRBJ1-1, with D possibly being TRBD1 (5 bases). V dropped 4 bases and J dropped 8 bases, with 17 bases sitting between them. Germline V gives CDR1 MGHRA, CDR2 YSYEKL. The CDR3 sequence is 14 residues long. This CDR3 reads CASSLSGTAVEAFF. The DNA for the CDR3 is TGCGCCAGCAGCCTGAGTGGGACCGCAGTGGAAGCTTTCTTT.

The V gene is TRBV11-1, the J gene TRBJ2-3; no clear D gene. Trimming took 5 bases from V and 2 from J, leaving 5 bases between them. Looked up from germline, CDR1 is SGHAT and CDR2 is FQDESV (reference sequence). There are 12 residues in the CDR3. CDR3 DNA: TGTGCCAGCAGCCGTACCACAGATACGCAGTATTTT. It is translated as CASSRTTDTQYF.

The chain recombines TRBV28 with TRBJ1-1, with D possibly being TRBD1 (6 bases). The CDR3 consists of 16 residues. The germline CDR1 and CDR2 sequences are MDHEN and SYDVKM. The V end was cut by 7 bases, the J end by 6 bases, with 24 bases between. CDR3 loop: CASKVQGSWGFAEAFF. The CDR3 nucleotides are TGTGCCAGCAAGGTCCAGGGGAGTTGGGGGTTCGCTGAAGCTTTCTTT.

This clone was seen a few times. The chain is built from TRBV4-1 and TRBJ2-1, with TRBD2 matching over 11 bases. CDR3 length: 17 residues. V gave up 1 base and J gave up 2 bases; unmatched junction bases: 4. Germline V gene data show CDR1 as MGHRA and CDR2 as YSYEKL. CDR3 DNA sequence: TGCGCCAGCAGCCAAGGCTCGGGACTAGCGGCCTACAATGAGCAGTTCTTC. Translated: CASSQGSGLAAYNEQFF.